What follows describes a single TCR beta chain. Its antigen target is currently unknown. Within one base of it there is no much larger clone, and no base qualities were kept. The data were taken from a study of T cells in tumors after PD-1 blockade (dated by TCRdb to about 2019). For the study in its entirety: Exclusion criteria were prior checkpoint blockade, use of systemic immunosuppressants, or recent radiotherapy or other anti-cancer therapy within 4 weeks. Treatment consisted of either cemiplimab 350 mg every 2 weeks or pembrolizumab 200 mg every 3 weeks. Peripheral blood samples averaged about 110,000 TCR templates (range roughly 24,000-280,000) and around 35,000 unique clonotypes. A subset of patients also received ongoing daily vismodegib 150 mg during anti-PD-1 treatment. RECIST version 1.1 was the standard used to evaluate clinical response. Using site-matched tumors from BCC or SCC patients sampled before and after anti-PD-1 therapy, the study carried out paired single-cell RNA and TCR sequencing. Bulk TCR sequencing was performed on 9 to 10 peripheral blood samples from about 5 patients to compare blood and tumor clonotypes. On the study overall, not on this receptor specifically: About 37% of tumor TCR clonotypes were detected in blood, and some novel exhausted tumor clones were observed in pre-treatment blood, which was taken as suggesting peripheral recruitment. The source of novel T cell clones was not identified and could include lymphoid organs or rare unexpanded clones within the tumor or its periphery.

The germline V gene encodes CDR1 MNHEY and CDR2 SVGAGI. The CDR3 sequence holds 15 residues, the cysteine and phenylalanine included. Solely the CDR3 DNA is kept, with 45 bases framed from the first base. The V and J ends are trimmed by 5 bases and 2 bases, leaving 15 bases between them. Deep TCRbeta sequencing was performed with the immunoSEQ platform. The paper's processing steps were these. Only productive rearrangements were exported from the immunoSEQ Analyzer for downstream analysis. T cell phenotypes were assigned to bulk TCRbeta clonotypes by matching the clonotypes to single-cell RNA+TCR-seq clones with the same TCRbeta sequence. Clone enrichment in tumor was calculated as tumor frequency divided by PBMC frequency from bulk TCR sequencing. TCRs were grouped by GLIPH into specificity groups, defined as clusters of distinct TCRs likely recognizing common antigens via shared CDR3 motifs. This is the immuneACCESS table as TCRdb keeps it, with only in-frame sequences that have V and J called. A part of the clones is gone; compared with another copy, unresolved V genes explain less than half, and the rest is unexplained. V and J calls and clone size are copied from that table; D and trimming were computed from the DNA. The sample includes 15,000 or so clones, with nearly 85% observed a single time. The leading ten clones occupy approximately 25% of the sample.

Sample time point, as interpreted from the label and publication: after anti-PD-1 therapy. For bulk TCRbeta sequencing, genomic DNA was extracted from tumor biopsies or peripheral blood, and input amounts ranged from 616 ng to 6,004 ng. All patients had histologically proven advanced or metastatic basal or squamous cell carcinoma and were poor candidates for surgical resection. The basal cell carcinoma cohort was made up of roughly 10 patients, and bulk tumor TCR sequencing was performed for 8 of these patients. The chain is made from TRBV6-5 and TRBJ2-5; a tentative D call is TRBD2 (5 bases match). The sequencing here drew on PBMCs, taken after anti-PD-1 treatment. The sequence derives from a human donor with basal cell carcinoma. The CDR3 sequence is CASSLTRGSQETQYF. The nucleotide sequence reads as follows: TGTGCCAGCAGTCTCACCCGGGGTAGTCAAGAGACCCAGTACTTC.